What follows describes a single T cell receptor (beta chain). This specimen comes from a study of blood T cell repertoires in COVID-19. Across the whole study: Acute and convalescent COVID-19 specimens originated in the United States, Italy and Spain.

CDR3 length: 13 amino acids. CDR1 and CDR2 (germline): MDHEN, SYDVKM. Losses at the gene ends were 8 bases for V and 3 bases for J; bases not matched to a gene: 3. Profiled with immunoSEQ multiplex PCR; TCRdb holds only in-frame clones, not every one. The data show 200,000 to 250,000 clones, 90% seen once. The chain is built from TRBV28 and TRBJ2-2, with TRBD2 matching over 7 bases. The clonotype comes from a man younger than 45 who had been exposed to COVID-19. The sample taken for sequencing was PBMCs or T cells enriched from blood (not recorded which). The CDR3 nucleotides are TGTGCCAGCCACCGGGGGGACACCGGGGAGCTGTTTTTT. Protein sequence: CASHRGDTGELFF.